This TCR beta chain was captured in a study of siplizumab effects on memory and regulatory T cells. This CDR3 is built from 17 residues. Per sample, roughly 99,000 TCR templates were assayed. Clones were sequenced by immunoSEQ multiplex PCR, and TCRdb holds only the in-frame ones, with some missing. The table includes approximately 100,000 clones, roughly nine tenths detected once. Sequenced sample: Tregs sorted from blood. The TCR sequence derives from a human donor in good health. V is TRBV12-2 and J is TRBJ2-5; the table calls TRBD2, which could not be checked here. TRBV12-2 is an annotated pseudogene. Here the CDR3 DNA reads TGTGCAAGTCGCTTAGTCTACCTGACTAGCGGTGAAGAGACCCAGTACTTC. Translating it yields CASRLVYLTSGEETQYF.